This entry lists 28 T cell receptor beta chains sequenced from one sample in a study of siplizumab effects on memory and regulatory T cells. Sequencing used immunoSEQ multiplex PCR; TCRdb keeps in-frame clones, though not all of them. The data show tens of thousands of clones, roughly 96% seen once. Sequenced: naive CD4+ T cells sorted from blood. The receptors come from a human donor in good health.

Details on this clone: The sample has other DNA sequences that encode this CDR3 too. The chain carries TRBV18 and TRBJ2-7, with D possibly TRBD2 on 6 matching bases. Trimming took 3 bases from V and 3 from J, leaving 9 bases between them. The germline CDR1 and CDR2 sequences are KGHSH and LQKENI. The CDR3 runs 13 residues. CDR3 sequence: CASSPPGGYEQYF. The CDR3 region has the DNA TGTGCCAGCTCACCTCCCGGGGGCTACGAGCAGTACTTC.

The rearrangement links TRBV12-5 to TRBJ1-3; no definite D call. V shed 3 bases and J shed 2 bases, with 11 bases lying between them. The CDR3 runs to 15 residues. Germline loops: CDR1 LGHNT, CDR2 FRNRAP. This chain's CDR3 is CASGFLGIAGNTIYF. The CDR3 coding sequence is TGTGCTAGTGGTTTTTTAGGGATTGCTGGAAACACCATATATTTT.

The chain joins TRBV11-2 to TRBJ1-1; D remains unclear. Trimming stripped 0 bases from V and 0 bases from J, with 2 bases between. CDR3 size: 13 residues. Looked up from germline, CDR1 is SGHAT and CDR2 is FQNNGV. The CDR3 sequence: CASSLDLNTEAFF. The CDR3 DNA sequence: TGTGCCAGCAGCTTAGATCTGAACACTGAAGCTTTCTTT.

The rearrangement joins TRBV9 to TRBJ2-5; D gene unclear. Trimming took off 4 bases at V and 1 base at J, with 5 bases between the two ends. The CDR3 runs to 12 residues. Per germline, CDR1 SGDLS and CDR2 YYNGEE. Written as DNA, the CDR3 is TGTGCCAGCAGCTTAGGCCAAGAGACCCAGTACTTC. This codes for CASSLGQETQYF.

The chain employs TRBV10-3 and TRBJ2-7, with 9 bases matching TRBD1. Trimming took 6 bases from V and 1 from J; bases not matched to a gene: 4. The CDR3 runs 14 residues. The germline gives CDR1 ENHRY, CDR2 SYGVKD. The CDR3 protein is CAIRTGTGSYEQYF. CDR3 in DNA: TGTGCCATCAGGACCGGGACAGGGTCCTACGAGCAGTACTTC.

The chain uses TRBV5-1 and TRBJ2-7; D gene unclear. Germline CDR1 SGHRS, CDR2 YFSETQ. The CDR3 covers 14 residues. Trimming removed 4 bases at V and 3 bases at J, with 14 bases between. The DNA of the CDR3 is TGCGCCAGCAGCCGAGAGGACCTGGGCTACGAGCAGTACTTC. It translates to CASSREDLGYEQYF.

The V and J genes are TRBV10-1 and TRBJ2-3; D is unresolved. The CDR3 length is 16 residues. Germline V gene data show CDR1 as WNHNN and CDR2 as SYGVQD (reference sequence). With 2 bases removed from V and 5 bases from J, the gap between germline ends came to 17 bases. CDR3 loop: CASSEGGSLLRDTQYF. In nucleotides, the CDR3 is TGCGCCAGCAGTGAGGGTGGTAGCCTCTTAAGAGATACGCAGTATTTT.

The V gene is TRBV18, the J gene TRBJ2-6; 9 bases line up with TRBD1. Germline V lookup: CDR1 KGHSH, CDR2 LQKENI. The CDR3 runs to 17 residues. Trimming cost V 3 bases and J 0 bases; bases outside gene matches: 3. CDR3 nucleotides: TGTGCCAGCTCACCGGACAGGGGCGGCTCTGGGGCCAACGTCCTGACTTTC. The encoded protein is CASSPDRGGSGANVLTF.

The chain links TRBV7-9 to TRBJ2-3; D ambiguous. The CDR3 covers 12 residues. Germline CDR1 reads SEHNR; CDR2 reads FQNEAQ (reference sequence). The V gene lost 3 bases and the J gene lost 4 bases, with 5 bases spanning the gap. In DNA form, the CDR3 reads TGTGCCAGCAGCTTTCCTGCAGATACGCAGTATTTT. Translating gives CASSFPADTQYF.

V usage is TRBV30 and J usage is TRBJ1-2, with 8 positions matching TRBD1. Germline values: CDR1 GTSNPN, CDR2 SVGIG (reference sequence). The V segment lost 4 bases and the J segment 4 bases; nucleotides outside the gene matches: 8. This CDR3 is built from 14 residues. This chain's CDR3 is CAWTEDRGPYGYTF. CDR3 nucleotide sequence: TGTGCCTGGACGGAAGACAGGGGCCCCTATGGCTACACCTTC.

The chain couples TRBV18 to TRBJ2-5; TRBD1 matches 9 bases. The closer fit of TRBJ2-7 to the DNA end suggests the J call may be wrong. The CDR3 length is 14 residues. Germline assignment: CDR1 KGHSH and CDR2 LQKENI. The CDR3 DNA reads as TGTGCCAGCTCACCGGGACAGGGAACCCACGAGCAGTACTTC. Its translation: CASSPGQGTHEQYF.

The V and J genes are TRBV30 and TRBJ2-5; D is perhaps TRBD2 (8 bases). This CDR3 comprises 14 residues. From germline, CDR1 is GTSNPN and CDR2 SVGIG (reference sequence). V lost 3 bases, J lost 2 bases, and 13 bases lay in between. CDR3 region: CAWSRGTRQETQYF. The DNA of the CDR3 is TGTGCCTGGAGCAGGGGGACTAGGCAAGAGACCCAGTACTTC.

J is TRBJ2-5 and V is TRBV29-1, with D unclear. Trimming removed 4 bases at V and 4 bases at J, with 13 bases between. CDR1 and CDR2 (germline): SQVTM, ANQGSEA. The CDR3 totals 13 residues. The CDR3 DNA reads TGCAGCGTTGCTATGGGCCCCGCAGAGACCCAGTACTTC. It translates to CSVAMGPAETQYF.

This clone appeared once. The rearrangement uses TRBV7-2 and TRBJ1-2, with TRBD1 identical over 7 bases. J was trimmed by 7 bases and V by 2 bases; bases with no gene match: 7. The CDR3 is made up of 14 amino acids. Per germline, CDR1 SGHTA and CDR2 FQGNSA. This CDR3 is CASSLRQGGSGYTF. The CDR3 DNA reads as TGTGCCAGCAGCTTACGACAGGGTGGCTCTGGCTACACCTTC. Complete variable domain (other parts from reference TRBV7-2 and TRBJ1-2): GAGVSQSPSNKVTEKGKDVELRCDPISGHTALYWYRQSLGQGLEFLIYFQGNSAPDKSGLPSDRFSAERTGGSVSTLTIQRTQQEDSAVYLCASSLRQGGSGYTFGSGTRLTVV.

The rearrangement links TRBV28 to TRBJ2-7; TRBD1 is a possible D gene (6 bases). This CDR3 comprises 12 residues. The V end lost 5 bases, the J end lost 4 bases, and 9 bases lay between the germline ends. The germline gives CDR1 MDHEN, CDR2 SYDVKM. The CDR3 protein is CASSRRGYEQYF. The DNA for the CDR3 is TGTGCCAGCAGTCGCAGGGGATACGAGCAGTACTTC. The complete variable domain, with remaining parts taken from reference TRBV28 and TRBJ2-7, reads DVKVTQSSRYLVKRTGEKVFLECVQDMDHENMFWYRQDPGLGLRLIYFSYDVKMKEKGDIPEGYSVSREKKERFSLILESASTNQTSMYLCASSRRGYEQYFGPGTRLTVT.

V gene TRBV19 combines with J gene TRBJ2-2; 7 nucleotides line up with TRBD1. CDR3 length equals 16 residues. V was pared by 6 bases and J by 4 bases, with 11 bases of the junction left unmatched. The germline V gene has CDR1 LNHDA and CDR2 SQIVND (reference sequence). DNA for the CDR3: TGTGCCAGTAGGGGCAGACTTGACAGGGCCACCGGGGAGCTGTTTTTT. Translation gives CASRGRLDRATGELFF.

This rearrangement joins TRBV5-4 to TRBJ2-3, with D unresolved. This CDR3 is 15 amino acids long. CDR1 is SGHNT and CDR2 is YYREEE in the germline V gene (reference sequence). The germline V and J ends were trimmed by 1 base and 0 bases, with 9 bases remaining between them. This CDR3 reads CASSLLAVSTDTQYF. The CDR3 nucleotides read TGTGCCAGCAGCTTGTTGGCCGTCAGCACAGATACGCAGTATTTT.

CDR3 sequence: CASSPRTSGVTGELFF. DNA of the CDR3: TGCGCCAGCAGCCCCAGGACTAGCGGGGTCACCGGGGAGCTGTTTTTT. The rearrangement uses TRBV4-1 and TRBJ2-2; TRBD2 aligns across 12 bases. Losses at the gene ends were 4 bases for V and 4 bases for J; bases not matched to a gene: 4. This CDR3 has 16 amino acids. Looked up from germline, CDR1 is MGHRA and CDR2 is YSYEKL.

The chain is built from TRBV6-5 and TRBJ1-2; possible D gene TRBD1, 5 bases. With 5 bases removed from V and 0 bases from J, the gap between germline ends came to 10 bases. The CDR3 totals 14 residues. Germline CDR1 and CDR2: MNHEY and SVGAGI. CDR3 DNA: TGTGCCAGCAGTCCAATGACAGCTAACTATGGCTACACCTTC. Translating it yields CASSPMTANYGYTF.

The V and J genes are TRBV5-1 and TRBJ2-7; 8 bases line up with TRBD1. Germline CDR1 is SGHRS and CDR2 is YFSETQ. The J segment lost 3 bases and the V segment lost 0 bases, leaving 2 bases of the junction unmatched. The CDR3 sequence is 14 residues long. The CDR3 loop is CASSLGTGGYEQYF. DNA for the CDR3: TGCGCCAGCAGCTTGGGAACAGGGGGCTACGAGCAGTACTTC. The whole variable domain, remainder taken from reference TRBV5-1 and TRBJ2-7, is KAGVTQTPRYLIKTRGQQVTLSCSPISGHRSVSWYQQTPGQGLQFLFEYFSETQRNKGNFPGRFSGRQFSNSRSEMNVSTLELGDSALYLCASSLGTGGYEQYFGPGTRLTVT.

V usage is TRBV27 and J usage is TRBJ2-4; TRBD1 agrees at 7 bases. The CDR3 extends over 16 amino acids. Trimming at V came to 5 bases and at J to 0 bases, leaving 7 bases not matched to a gene. The germline V gene has CDR1 MNHEY and CDR2 SMNVEV (reference sequence). This CDR3 is CASSADRVIAKNIQYF. The CDR3 DNA sequence: TGTGCCAGCAGTGCTGACAGGGTCATAGCCAAAAACATTCAGTACTTC.

The chain links TRBV5-4 to TRBJ2-5, with 9 positions matching TRBD1. TRBJ2-7 matches the DNA end more closely, so the J call is doubtful. The germline CDR1 and CDR2 sequences are SGHNT and YYREEE (reference sequence). This CDR3 region has 15 residues. Here the CDR3 reads CASSLGGQGSYEQYF. As DNA, the CDR3 is TGTGCCAGCAGCTTGGGGGGACAGGGCTCCTACGAGCAGTACTTC.

This clone came up once. The chain employs TRBV7-2 and TRBJ2-3; 11 nucleotides agree with TRBD2. This CDR3 contains 16 residues. Germline CDR1 reads SGHTA; CDR2 reads FQGNSA. V lost 1 base and J lost 5; bases outside the gene matches: 5. The DNA for the CDR3 is TGTGCCAGCAGCTTAGTCCTAGCGGGGGGAGTAGATACGCAGTATTTT. Its translation is CASSLVLAGGVDTQYF.

The rearrangement uses TRBV29-1 and TRBJ1-1, with 9 nucleotides matching TRBD1. Germline loops: CDR1 SQVTM, CDR2 ANQGSEA. The CDR3 consists of 13 residues. V shed 6 bases, J shed 1 base, and the junction held 3 bases outside the gene matches. The chain's CDR3 is CSVGQGRNTEAFF. CDR3 DNA: TGCAGCGTGGGACAGGGCAGGAACACTGAAGCTTTCTTT.

In regard to this clone: This CDR3 is also generated by other DNA sequences in the sample. The chain has TRBV19 and TRBJ1-5; D is perhaps TRBD1 (6 bases). This CDR3 spans 17 amino acids. V was pared by 3 bases and J by 1 base, with 16 bases between. Germline assignment: CDR1 LNHDA and CDR2 SQIVND (reference sequence). In nucleotides, the CDR3 is TGTGCCAGTAGTATGAAAGGGGGGAGGGAGAGCAATCAGCCCCAGCATTTT. It codes for CASSMKGGRESNQPQHF.

The chain has TRBV7-9 and TRBJ1-3; D remains unclear. With 1 base removed from V and 0 bases from J, the gap between germline ends came to 7 bases. This CDR3 contains 15 residues. CDR1 is SEHNR, CDR2 FQNEAQ, per germline (reference sequence). As DNA, the CDR3 is TGTGCCAGCAGCTTAGAACCGAGCTCTGGAAACACCATATATTTT. Its protein product is CASSLEPSSGNTIYF. Full variable domain (outside the CDR3, taken from reference TRBV7-9 and TRBJ1-3): DTGVSQNPRHKITKRGQNVTFRCDPISEHNRLYWYRQTLGQGPEFLTYFQNEAQLEKSRLLSDRFSAERPKGSFSTLEIQRTEQGDSAMYLCASSLEPSSGNTIYFGEGSWLTVV.

This clone is a singleton in its sample. The genes are TRBV5-6 and TRBJ1-3; 11 bases agree with TRBD1. The CDR3 has 16 residues. The trim removed 2 bases at V and 0 bases at J, leaving 1 base unmatched. CDR1 is SGHDT, CDR2 YYEEEE, per germline. Here the CDR3 reads CASSFGTGGSGNTIYF. The CDR3 DNA reads as TGTGCCAGCAGCTTCGGGACAGGGGGCTCTGGAAACACCATATATTTT.

This chain links TRBV7-9 with TRBJ2-7; 7 bases fit TRBD2. The ends lost 4 bases at V and 2 bases at J; junction bases unmatched: 11. There are 16 residues in the CDR3. CDR1 and CDR2 (germline): SEHNR, FQNEAQ (reference sequence). The DNA for the CDR3 is TGTGCCAGCAGCTCCTCGGGGGAGGGGCCGGCCTACGAGCAGTACTTC. Translated, it gives CASSSSGEGPAYEQYF.